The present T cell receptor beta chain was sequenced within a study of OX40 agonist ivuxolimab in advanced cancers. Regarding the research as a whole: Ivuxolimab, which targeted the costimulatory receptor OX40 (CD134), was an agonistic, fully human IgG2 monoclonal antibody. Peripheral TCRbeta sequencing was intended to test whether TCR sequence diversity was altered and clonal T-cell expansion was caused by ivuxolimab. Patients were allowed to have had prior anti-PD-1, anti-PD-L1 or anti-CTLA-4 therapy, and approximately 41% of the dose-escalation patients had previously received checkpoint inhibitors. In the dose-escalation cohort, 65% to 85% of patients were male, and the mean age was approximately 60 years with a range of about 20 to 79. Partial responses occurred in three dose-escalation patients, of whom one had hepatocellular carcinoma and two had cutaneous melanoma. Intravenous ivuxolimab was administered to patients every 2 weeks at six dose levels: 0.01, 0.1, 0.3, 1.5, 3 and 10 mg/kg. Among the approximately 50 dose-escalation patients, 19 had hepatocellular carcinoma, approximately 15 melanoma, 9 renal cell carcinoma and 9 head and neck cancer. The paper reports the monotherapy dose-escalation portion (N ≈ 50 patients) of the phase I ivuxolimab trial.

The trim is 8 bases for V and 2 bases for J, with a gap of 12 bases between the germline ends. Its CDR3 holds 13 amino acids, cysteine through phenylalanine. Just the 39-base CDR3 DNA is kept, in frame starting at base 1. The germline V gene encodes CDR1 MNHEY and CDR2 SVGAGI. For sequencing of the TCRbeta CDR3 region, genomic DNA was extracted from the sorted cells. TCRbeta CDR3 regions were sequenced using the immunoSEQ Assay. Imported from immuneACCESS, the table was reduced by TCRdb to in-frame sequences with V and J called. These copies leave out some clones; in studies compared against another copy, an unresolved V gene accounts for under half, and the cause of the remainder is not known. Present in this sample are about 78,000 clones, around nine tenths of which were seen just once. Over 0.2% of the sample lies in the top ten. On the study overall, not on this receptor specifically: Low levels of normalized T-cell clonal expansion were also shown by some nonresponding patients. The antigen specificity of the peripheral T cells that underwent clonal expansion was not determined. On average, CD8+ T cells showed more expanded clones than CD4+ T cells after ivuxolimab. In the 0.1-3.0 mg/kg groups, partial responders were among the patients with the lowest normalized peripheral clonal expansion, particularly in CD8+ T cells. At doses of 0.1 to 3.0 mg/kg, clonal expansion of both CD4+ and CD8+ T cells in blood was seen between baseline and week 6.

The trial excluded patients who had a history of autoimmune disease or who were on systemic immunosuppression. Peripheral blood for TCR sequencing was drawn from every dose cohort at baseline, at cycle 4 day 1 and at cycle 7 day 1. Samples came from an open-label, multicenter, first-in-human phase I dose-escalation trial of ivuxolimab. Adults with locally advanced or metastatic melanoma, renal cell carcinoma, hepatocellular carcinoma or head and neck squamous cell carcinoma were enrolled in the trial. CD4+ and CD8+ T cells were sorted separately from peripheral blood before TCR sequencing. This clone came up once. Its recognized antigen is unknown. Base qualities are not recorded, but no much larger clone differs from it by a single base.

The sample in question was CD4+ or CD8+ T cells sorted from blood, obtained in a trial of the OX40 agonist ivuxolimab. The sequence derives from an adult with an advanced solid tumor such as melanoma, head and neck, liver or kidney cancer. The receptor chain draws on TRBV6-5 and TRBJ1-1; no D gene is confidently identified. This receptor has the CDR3 CASRTPENTEAFF. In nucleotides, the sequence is TGTGCCAGCCGGACCCCCGAAAACACTGAAGCTTTCTTT.